This T cell receptor beta chain originates from a study of cytomegalovirus exposure and HLA in healthy donors. CDR1 MNHEY and CDR2 SMNVEV come from the germline V gene (reference sequence). The CDR3 length is 12 residues. The germline V and J ends were trimmed by 3 bases and 8 bases, with 10 bases remaining between them. The study ran its PCR with 60 Vbeta and 13 Jbeta primers. Sequencing was performed with immunoSEQ multiplex PCR; in TCRdb, only in-frame clones are kept and a portion is missing. The sample carries about 160,000 clones, over 60% recorded once. The source material was PBMCs. The chain has TRBV27 and TRBJ1-2, with a possible D match to TRBD1 (6 bases). The TCR originated in a middle-aged woman in good health and CMV-seronegative. CDR3 sequence: CASSFPGGGYTF. In DNA, the CDR3 is TGTGCCAGCAGTTTCCCTGGGGGCGGCTACACCTTC.